Each of the 8 T cell receptor beta chains below was sequenced from the same sample in a study of cytomegalovirus exposure and HLA in healthy donors. Vbeta (60) and Jbeta (13) primers were used in the PCR. The repertoire was sequenced with immunoSEQ multiplex PCR; TCRdb's copy has only in-frame clones and lacks some. The sample contains 150,000 to 200,000 clones, roughly 71% of which appear only once. The sequencing sample was made of PBMCs. All receptors derive from a girl between 10 and 17 years old in good health and CMV-seronegative.

In this sample, this clone turned up once. This chain joins TRBV4-2 and TRBJ2-7, with D maybe TRBD1 (6 bases). The CDR3 extends over 15 amino acids. Trimming cost V 0 bases and J 4 bases, with 13 bases left between them. Germline values: CDR1 LGHNA, CDR2 YNFKEQ. The CDR3 here is CASSQDTGYMYEQYF. The CDR3 nucleotides are TGTGCCAGCAGCCAAGACACAGGGTATATGTACGAGCAGTACTTC.

The chain combines TRBV5-6 with TRBJ2-1; D possibly corresponds to TRBD1 (5 bases). The germline V gene has CDR1 SGHDT and CDR2 YYEEEE. V lost 4 bases and J 8 bases, leaving 19 bases between the germline ends. CDR3 size: 15 residues. DNA for the CDR3: TGTGCCAGCAGCCCCAACAGGATCCGGACGGATGAGCAGTTCTTC. This gives the protein CASSPNRIRTDEQFF.

The chain couples TRBV9 to TRBJ2-1; TRBD1 aligns across 9 bases. The CDR3 loop spans 15 amino acids. The trim removed 3 bases at V and 6 bases at J, leaving 7 bases unmatched. Germline assignment: CDR1 SGDLS and CDR2 YYNGEE. CDR3 loop: CASSAEGQGTNEQFF. The CDR3 nucleotides read TGTGCCAGCAGCGCCGAGGGACAGGGCACCAATGAGCAGTTCTTC.

This clone was observed once. The chain uses TRBV5-4 and TRBJ2-3, with D hard to call. V lost 3 bases and J lost 1, with 6 bases in between. CDR1 is SGHNT and CDR2 is YYREEE in the germline V gene (reference sequence). The CDR3 covers 13 residues. The CDR3 is CASSSTGTDTQYF. The CDR3 DNA follows: TGTGCCAGCAGCTCGACTGGCACAGATACGCAGTATTTT.

A single count supports this clone. The genes are TRBV7-9 and TRBJ1-2; TRBD1 is a possible D gene (5 bases). Deletions cut 5 bases from V and 5 bases from J, with 18 bases between. The length of the CDR3 is 15 residues. Germline V gene sequence: CDR1 SEHNR, CDR2 FQNEAQ (reference sequence). CDR3 amino acids: CASSLAGGGVYGYTF. As DNA, the CDR3 is TGTGCCAGCAGCCTTGCAGGTGGAGGGGTATATGGCTACACCTTC.

The V and J genes are TRBV6-1 and TRBJ2-2, with 10 positions matching TRBD2. This CDR3 is built from 15 residues. J was trimmed by 0 bases and V by 9 bases; bases with no gene match: 4. CDR1 is MNHNS, CDR2 SASEGT, per germline. CDR3 in DNA: TGTGCCAGTGAACTAGCGGGGTCGAACACCGGGGAGCTGTTTTTT. Translated, it gives CASELAGSNTGELFF.

This clone came up a few times. V gene TRBV6-1 combines with J gene TRBJ1-1, with D perhaps matching TRBD1 (6 bases). The CDR3 is made up of 14 amino acids. Germline V gene sequence: CDR1 MNHNS, CDR2 SASEGT. The ends were cut back, 1 base at V and 5 bases at J, with 11 bases in the middle. The CDR3 spells CASSEVTGRTEAFF. In DNA form, the CDR3 reads TGTGCCAGCAGTGAAGTCACAGGGCGTACTGAAGCTTTCTTT.

The V gene is TRBV7-2, the J gene TRBJ1-5, with D maybe TRBD1 (6 bases). The ends were cut back, 5 bases at V and 4 bases at J, with 12 bases in the middle. The CDR3 covers 14 residues. Germline V CDR1 and CDR2: SGHTA, FQGNSA. The CDR3 region has the DNA TGTGCCAGCAGCCTTGGACAGACTAATCAGCCCCAGCATTTT. This gives the protein CASSLGQTNQPQHF.